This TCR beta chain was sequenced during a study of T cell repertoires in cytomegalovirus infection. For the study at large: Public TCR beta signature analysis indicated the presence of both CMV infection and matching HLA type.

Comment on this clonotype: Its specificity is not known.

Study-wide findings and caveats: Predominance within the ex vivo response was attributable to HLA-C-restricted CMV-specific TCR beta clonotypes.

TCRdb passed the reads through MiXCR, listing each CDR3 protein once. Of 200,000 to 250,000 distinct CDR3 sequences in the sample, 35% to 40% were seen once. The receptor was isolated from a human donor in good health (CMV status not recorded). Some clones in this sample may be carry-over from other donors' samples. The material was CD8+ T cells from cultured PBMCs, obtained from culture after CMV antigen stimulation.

CDR3 DNA: TGTGCCAGCAGCTTGGATTGGGGGGAATATGGCTACACCTTC. The encoded protein is CASSLDWGEYGYTF. The V and J genes are TRBV5-5 and TRBJ1-2, with TRBD1 as a possible D gene (5 bases). The V end lost 0 bases, the J end lost 5 bases, and 11 bases lay between the germline ends. This CDR3 region has 14 residues. CDR1 is SGHKS and CDR2 is YYEKEE in the germline V gene (reference sequence).